What follows are 10 T cell receptor beta chains derived from one specimen sequenced in a study of T cell repertoires in cytomegalovirus infection. TCRdb passed the reads through MiXCR, listing each CDR3 protein once. Of under 200,000 distinct CDR3 sequences in the sample, approximately 9.7% are singletons; the top ten hold approximately 4.2%. Sequenced: PBMCs. The receptors here all came from a human donor in good health (CMV status not recorded). Some clones in this sample may be carry-over from other donors' samples.

This clonotype appeared a few times. The gene calls are TRBV6-2 or TRBV6-3 and TRBJ2-7; D remains ambiguous. Germline V gene lookup returns CDR1 MNHEY and CDR2 SVGEGT. With 5 bases removed from V and 3 bases from J, the gap between germline ends came to 5 bases. The CDR3 sequence is 11 residues long. CDR3 in DNA: TGTGCCAGCAGTAACTACTACGAGCAGTACTTC. Translation gives CASSNYYEQYF.

The V gene is TRBV5-1, the J gene TRBJ2-3; TRBD1 matches at 8 bases. The CDR3 loop spans 15 amino acids. The V and J ends lost 9 bases and 5 bases, in that order; junction bases with no gene match: 14. Germline assignment: CDR1 SGHRS and CDR2 YFSETQ. CDR3 sequence (DNA): TGCGCCACCGCAGGGGGCACCGACCACATAGATACGCAGTATTTT. Its translation: CATAGGTDHIDTQYF.

This clonotype was found a few times. The V call is TRBV19, the J call TRBJ2-1, with D unclear. The CDR3 is 15 amino acids. The germline V and J ends were trimmed by 4 bases and 0 bases, with 10 bases remaining between them. Per the germline V gene, CDR1 is LNHDA and CDR2 is SQIVND (reference sequence). CDR3 sequence (DNA): TGTGCCAGTAGTAGCTCCGGAGACTCCTACAATGAGCAGTTCTTC. Translated: CASSSSGDSYNEQFF.

There are a few counts of this clonotype. J is TRBJ2-1 and V is TRBV28, with TRBD1 as a possible D gene (6 bases). CDR3 length equals 13 residues. The V end was cut by 5 bases, the J end by 10 bases, with 15 bases between. Germline V lookup: CDR1 MDHEN, CDR2 SYDVKM. CDR3 DNA: TGTGCCAGCAGTGGCACAGGGCCATGGGAGCAGTTCTTC. Its translation is CASSGTGPWEQFF.

This chain joins TRBV28 and TRBJ1-4, with 8 bases identical to TRBD1. Germline-derived CDR1 and CDR2 are MDHEN and SYDVKM. V dropped 4 bases and J dropped 8; count of bases not matched to a gene: 9. The CDR3 covers 15 residues. The CDR3 sequence is CASSSQGQVGEKLFF. The CDR3, as DNA: TGTGCCAGCAGTTCGCAGGGACAGGTGGGCGAAAAACTGTTTTTT. The entire variable domain, with the rest obtained from reference TRBV28 and TRBJ1-4, is as follows: DVKVTQSSRYLVKRTGEKVFLECVQDMDHENMFWYRQDPGLGLRLIYFSYDVKMKEKGDIPEGYSVSREKKERFSLILESASTNQTSMYLCASSSQGQVGEKLFFGSGTQLSVL.

This clonotype has a count of ten or more. This chain's CDR3 is CASSLETGQPQHF. DNA for the CDR3: TGTGCCAGCAGCTTAGAGACAGGTCAGCCCCAGCATTTT. J is TRBJ1-5 and V is TRBV7-9, with D perhaps TRBD1 (6 bases). This CDR3 has 13 amino acids. Germline assignment: CDR1 SEHNR and CDR2 FQNEAQ (reference sequence). V was trimmed by 1 base and J by 6 bases, leaving 7 bases between them.

This clonotype was recorded at least ten times. The V and J genes are TRBV7-2 and TRBJ1-5; no clear D. This CDR3 has 14 residues. V lost 0 bases and J lost 8, with 11 bases in between. Germline CDR1 and CDR2: SGHTA and FQGNSA. As DNA, the CDR3 is TGTGCCAGCAGCTTAGCCTTGGTTTCTGAGCCCCAGCATTTT. This sequence encodes CASSLALVSEPQHF. The whole variable domain, remainder taken from reference TRBV7-2 and TRBJ1-5, is GAGVSQSPSNKVTEKGKDVELRCDPISGHTALYWYRQSLGQGLEFLIYFQGNSAPDKSGLPSDRFSAERTGGSVSTLTIQRTQQEDSAVYLCASSLALVSEPQHFGDGTRLSIL.

This clonotype was picked up many times. The chain is built from TRBV6-2 or TRBV6-3 and TRBJ2-3; 9 nucleotides match TRBD2. The junction had 13 bases not matched to a gene; V was cut back by 3 bases and J by 6 bases. CDR3 length: 17 residues. The germline CDR1 and CDR2 sequences are MNHEY and SVGEGT. The chain's CDR3 is CASSYAAGGSPTDTQYF. CDR3 in DNA: TGTGCCAGCAGTTATGCAGCGGGAGGTTCCCCTACGGATACGCAGTATTTT.

This clonotype showed up many times. The chain couples TRBV10-2 to TRBJ1-6, with 7 positions matching TRBD1. Germline trimming cut 4 bases from V and 4 bases from J; bases unmatched to any gene: 7. The CDR3 covers 16 residues. Germline CDR1 WSHSY, CDR2 SAAADI. The CDR3 DNA sequence: TGCGCCAGCAGTGCTTTGACAGGGACATATAATTCACCCCTCCACTTT. Translating it yields CASSALTGTYNSPLHF.

This clonotype showed up many times. J is TRBJ2-4 and V is TRBV19; no definite D call. CDR3 length equals 16 residues. Germline loops: CDR1 LNHDA, CDR2 SQIVND (reference sequence). V shed 11 bases and J shed 0 bases, with 20 bases lying between them. CDR3 DNA: TGTGCCCTATTTCCCTCGACCGACCTAGCCAAAAACATTCAGTACTTC. Residues: CALFPSTDLAKNIQYF. Full variable domain (rest looked up from reference TRBV19 and TRBJ2-4): DGGITQSPKYLFRKEGQNVTLSCEQNLNHDAMYWYRQDPGQGLRLIYYSQIVNDFQKGDIAEGYSVSREKKESFPLTVTSAQKNPTAFYLCALFPSTDLAKNIQYFGAGTRLSVL.